The entry below describes one TCR beta chain. Germline CDR1 reads SNHLY; CDR2 reads FYNNEI. With 4 bases removed from V and 1 base from J, the gap between germline ends came to 13 bases. This CDR3 is 15 amino acids long. From blood CD8+ and CD4+ T cells, TCR beta sequences were generated. Random hexamers were used to reverse transcribe the RNA input (roughly 0.5 to 1 ug). Each CDR3 protein gets one entry after TCRdb re-called the immunoSEQ multiplex PCR reads with MiXCR. The data contain 300,000 to 350,000 distinct CDR3 sequences, about 90% of them singletons. The entry originates in a study of CD8 T cells in Susac syndrome.

The sample comprised CD4+ T cells from PBMCs. The TCR comes from a human donor with multiple sclerosis. The gene calls are TRBV2 and TRBJ2-5, with D perhaps TRBD1 (6 bases). The CDR3 nucleotides read TGTGCCAGCAGTGGACAGGAGGTAGTCCAAGAGACCCAGTACTTC. Its protein is CASSGQEVVQETQYF.